This TCR beta chain is drawn from a study of T cells after yellow fever vaccination. The wider study: Researchers used SMART-Seq v4 Ultra Low Input to prepare fractions that had low cell numbers.

Of note for this clonotype: Its antigen remains unknown.

MiXCR, run by TCRdb on the 5' RACE reads, gives a single entry per CDR3 protein. The table includes over 45,000 distinct CDR3 sequences, approximately 6.9% detected once. The CDR3 loop spans 18 amino acids. Looked up from germline, CDR1 is LNHDA and CDR2 is SQIVND (reference sequence). Trimming removed 4 bases from V and 2 bases from J; junction bases left unmatched: 14. General study results and limits: Booster sampling recovered most clones from primary vaccination (under 97% CD4, roughly 90% CD8).

This chain connects TRBV19 to TRBJ2-3; 8 nucleotides line up with TRBD2. This receptor was obtained from a man in his late teens or twenties who received the YFV17D yellow fever vaccine. Sequencing was performed on CD8+ T cells sorted from PBMCs, taken on the day of the first yellow fever vaccination. The CDR3 nucleotides read TGTGCCAGTAGTAGCCCCCCGTGGAGCGGGGGCTTCACAGATACGCAGTATTTT. Amino acids: CASSSPPWSGGFTDTQYF. Based on the CDR3 plus reference TRBV19 and TRBJ2-3, the full variable domain is DGGITQSPKYLFRKEGQNVTLSCEQNLNHDAMYWYRQDPGQGLRLIYYSQIVNDFQKGDIAEGYSVSREKKESFPLTVTSAQKNPTAFYLCASSSPPWSGGFTDTQYFGPGTRLTVL.